A selection of T cell receptor beta chains follows, all from one sample in a study of cytomegalovirus exposure and HLA in healthy donors. Generated by immunoSEQ multiplex PCR, the TCRdb table keeps only in-frame clones and is missing some. The sample consists of about 150,000 clones, 85% to 90% of them appearing once. Material: PBMCs. Receptor source: a human donor in good health. Each CDR3 is given with its conserved first and last residue. D genes are given only for firm matches. The size field is filled for only some rows; it gives once, few, many or a size class.

V,J,D,size,DNA,CDR3
TRBV28,TRBJ2-1,-,-,TGTGCCAGCAGGGAGACAGGGAGGAGTTCCTACAATGAGCAGTTCTTC,CASRETGRSSYNEQFF
TRBV27,TRBJ2-2,-,-,TGTGCCAGCACCCAAAACACCGGGGAGCTGTTTTTT,CASTQNTGELFF
TRBV5-1,TRBJ1-1,-,-,TGCGCCAGCAGCTTCCCCCCGGGGAACACTGAAGCTTTCTTT,CASSFPPGNTEAFF
TRBV7-8,TRBJ2-7,-,-,TGTGCCAGCAGCTTAGTCACGGACGAGCAGTACTTC,CASSLVTDEQYF
TRBV18,TRBJ2-7,-,once,TGTGCCAGCTCACCACCGAACCGGGGGGCTGTCGAGCAGTACTTC,CASSPPNRGAVEQYF
TRBV6-1,TRBJ2-1,TRBD2,-,TGTGCCACTTACCATAGCGGGAGAGCCTACAATGAGCAGTTCTTC,CATYHSGRAYNEQFF
TRBV13,TRBJ2-5,TRBD1,-,TGTGCCAGCAGCTTTAGGACAGGTCAAGAGACCCAGTACTTC,CASSFRTGQETQYF
TRBV6-1,TRBJ1-5,-,-,TGTGCCAGCAGTGAGGGCAAGAATCAGCCCCAGCATTTT,CASSEGKNQPQHF
TRBV25-1,TRBJ1-3,-,once,TGTGCCAGCAGTGAATATCTAGCTGGAAACACCATATATTTT,CASSEYLAGNTIYF
TRBV5-6,TRBJ2-5,TRBD2,once,TGTGCCAGCAGCTTGGAACCTAGCGGGAGAGGAGAGACCCAGTACTTC,CASSLEPSGRGETQYF
TRBV5-6,TRBJ2-7,TRBD2,-,TGTGCCAGCAGCTTCTATTTAGCGGGTATTTCTAACGAGCAGTACTTC,CASSFYLAGISNEQYF
TRBV4-3,TRBJ2-3,TRBD2,once,TGCGCCAGCAGCCTCACTAGCGGGGGGGGTAATACGCAGTATTTT,CASSLTSGGGNTQYF
TRBV19,TRBJ2-5,-,-,TGTGCCAGTCGGGGTGACCAAGAGACCCAGTACTTC,CASRGDQETQYF
TRBV28,TRBJ2-7,-,-,TGTGCCAGCAGTTTAGGTTCATACGGGGAGTACTTC,CASSLGSYGEYF
TRBV2,TRBJ1-2,TRBD1,-,TGTGCCAGCAGTGAAGCGATCAGGGGGAATCAGGTCGACTATGGCTACACCTTC,CASSEAIRGNQVDYGYTF
TRBV19,TRBJ1-1,TRBD1,few,TGTGCCAGTAGTATTGGACAGGGTCGGGTGAACACTGAAGCTTTCTTT,CASSIGQGRVNTEAFF
TRBV27,TRBJ1-6,TRBD1,-,TGTGCCAGCAGTACCGGGACAGGGAGTTCACCCCTCCACTTT,CASSTGTGSSPLHF
TRBV28,TRBJ1-5,TRBD1,-,TGTGCCAGCAGTCAGACAGGGGTATGGCCCCAGCATTTT,CASSQTGVWPQHF
TRBV7-2,TRBJ2-1,-,-,TGTGCCAGCAGCTTAGTCAGTAATATCAATGAGCAGTTCTTC,CASSLVSNINEQFF
TRBV7-9,TRBJ1-1,TRBD1,-,TGTGCCAGCAGCTCGTTGACAGGGTTGAGGGGTGAAGCTTTCTTT,CASSSLTGLRGEAFF
TRBV27,TRBJ1-5,TRBD1,-,TGTGCCAGCAGTTGGTCCGGTGACAGGGTCGGCAATCAGCCCCAGCATTTT,CASSWSGDRVGNQPQHF
TRBV7-2,TRBJ2-3,-,-,TGTGCCAGCAGCTTAGTCATTGGGAGAACAGATACGCAGTATTTT,CASSLVIGRTDTQYF
TRBV4-1,TRBJ2-2,-,-,TGCGCCAGCAGCCAAGATATGGAAGAGGTGAACACCGGGGAGCTGTTTTTT,CASSQDMEEVNTGELFF
TRBV6-6,TRBJ2-1,TRBD1,-,TGTGCCAGCAGTTACTCAACAGGGGAATTTGGCAATGAGCAGTTCTTC,CASSYSTGEFGNEQFF
TRBV10-3,TRBJ2-3,-,-,TGTGCCATCAGTGAGGAGGCACGTATCACAGATACGCAGTATTTT,CAISEEARITDTQYF
TRBV28,TRBJ2-3,TRBD1,-,TGTGCCAGCAGGCGACAGGGGGGCGGGCCAGGAACGCAGTATTTT,CASRRQGGGPGTQYF
TRBV5-6,TRBJ1-2,-,-,TGTGCCAGCAGCTTGGTTAGTAATAACTATGGCTACACCTTC,CASSLVSNNYGYTF
TRBV6-5,TRBJ1-2,-,-,TGTGCCAGCAGTTACTCCGGGGGGAACTATGGCTACACCTTC,CASSYSGGNYGYTF
TRBV30,TRBJ1-4,-,-,TGTGCCTGGATAGCAAGGGGTGCAACTAATGAAAAACTGTTTTTT,CAWIARGATNEKLFF
TRBV6-1,TRBJ2-7,TRBD2,-,TGTGCCAGCACCCGACTAGCGGGGAGCTCCTACGAGCAGTACTTC,CASTRLAGSSYEQYF
TRBV29-1,TRBJ2-7,-,-,TGCAGCGTGGAGGGGGACAGCTACGAGCAGTACTTC,CSVEGDSYEQYF
TRBV7-2,TRBJ1-4,-,-,TGTGCCAGCAGCTTATCCTCAGGTTATGAAAAACTGTTTTTT,CASSLSSGYEKLFF